Below are 11 T cell receptor beta chains sequenced from a single sample in a study of blood T cell repertoires in COVID-19. The method was immunoSEQ multiplex PCR; TCRdb's version includes in-frame clones alone and lacks a portion of them. Of 40,000 to 60,000 clones in the sample, more than 75% are singletons; the top ten hold under 6%. What was sequenced was peripheral blood. These receptors all stem from a woman aged 60-70 years with acute or convalescent COVID-19.

V is TRBV6-6 and J is TRBJ2-7; D is unresolved. The CDR3 has 13 residues. Germline-derived CDR1 and CDR2 are MNHNY and SVGAGI (reference sequence). V lost 2 bases, J lost 3 bases, and 8 bases lay in between. The CDR3 loop reads CASSYRLFYEQYF. CDR3 sequence (DNA): TGTGCCAGCAGTTACCGCCTATTCTACGAGCAGTACTTC.

The chain has TRBV6-4 and TRBJ2-7; 11 bases are shared with TRBD1. Germline assignment: CDR1 MRHNA and CDR2 SNTAGT. The CDR3 consists of 15 residues. With V trimmed by 6 bases and J by 6 bases, 10 bases remained unmatched. CDR3 in amino acids: CASRSGGQGAFEQYF. The CDR3 coding sequence is TGTGCCAGCAGATCCGGAGGACAGGGGGCGTTCGAGCAGTACTTC.

The gene calls are TRBV2 and TRBJ2-3; 7 bases line up with TRBD2. The V gene's germline CDR1 is SNHLY and CDR2 FYNNEI. The CDR3 length is 16 residues. J was trimmed by 1 base and V by 5 bases; bases with no gene match: 9. The CDR3 DNA is TGTGCCAGCAGTTATGGAGCGGGGAGGGGCACAGATACGCAGTATTTT. This codes for CASSYGAGRGTDTQYF.

The chain carries TRBV6-2 or TRBV6-3 and TRBJ2-2, with 16 bases lining up with TRBD2. The germline CDR1 and CDR2 sequences are MNHEY and SVGEGT. With 5 bases clipped from V and 4 bases from J, the junction kept 7 bases outside the gene matches. This CDR3 has 18 residues. DNA for the CDR3: TGTGCCAGCAGTCCCGGGACTAGCGGGAGGGCCTCCACCGGGGAGCTGTTTTTT. Translated: CASSPGTSGRASTGELFF.

The chain couples TRBV15 to TRBJ1-5, with 11 bases that match TRBD1. V lost 1 base to trimming and J lost 9 bases; unmatched junction nucleotides: 5. The CDR3 extends over 15 amino acids. Germline V CDR1 and CDR2: LNHNV, YYDKDF (reference sequence). The CDR3 here is CATSRAGQGATPQHF. CDR3 coding DNA: TGTGCCACCAGCAGAGCCGGACAGGGGGCAACGCCCCAGCATTTT.

In its sample, this clone was seen once. V and J are TRBV6-5 and TRBJ2-1, with unresolved D. Germline lookup yields CDR1 MNHEY and CDR2 SVGAGI. V lost 6 bases and J 6 bases, leaving 6 bases between the germline ends. The CDR3 has 11 residues. The CDR3, as DNA: TGTGCCAGCAGGCGGTTCAATGAGCAGTTCTTC. It encodes CASRRFNEQFF.

The chain carries TRBV27 and TRBJ2-7; D may be TRBD2 (5 bases). Germline V lookup: CDR1 MNHEY, CDR2 SMNVEV (reference sequence). This CDR3 spans 13 amino acids. V was cut by 5 bases and J by 3 bases, with 11 bases left in between. CDR3 protein: CASSPRTGYEQYF. The CDR3 nucleotides are TGTGCCAGCAGTCCCCGGACTGGCTACGAGCAGTACTTC.

The V gene is TRBV5-1, the J gene TRBJ1-6; no clear D. Per the germline V gene, CDR1 is SGHRS and CDR2 is YFSETQ. The germline V and J ends were trimmed by 4 bases and 7 bases, with 15 bases remaining between them. This CDR3 has 15 residues. The CDR3 reads CASSPDGLGNSPLHF. CDR3 coding DNA: TGCGCCAGCAGCCCGGACGGACTGGGAAATTCACCCCTCCACTTT.

V usage is TRBV5-1 and J usage is TRBJ2-3, with a possible D match to TRBD1 (7 bases). Germline V gene sequence: CDR1 SGHRS, CDR2 YFSETQ. The CDR3 totals 16 residues. V gave up 4 bases and J gave up 2 bases, with 17 bases separating them. CDR3 coding DNA: TGCGCCAGCAGCCGGGGGACAGCTAGGAACACAGATACGCAGTATTTT. Protein: CASSRGTARNTDTQYF.

This sequence joins TRBV29-1 and TRBJ2-1; tentative D call: TRBD1 (6 bases). Trimming cost V 7 bases and J 5 bases, with 15 bases left between them. This CDR3 is 13 amino acids long. In germline, CDR1 is SQVTM, CDR2 ANQGSEA. CDR3 in amino acids: CSARWGQDNEQFF. The CDR3 bases are TGCAGCGCCCGCTGGGGGCAGGACAATGAGCAGTTCTTC.

The chain carries TRBV5-1 and TRBJ2-5; TRBD2 matches 11 bases. Per germline, CDR1 SGHRS and CDR2 YFSETQ. This CDR3 has 12 residues. Losses at the gene ends were 5 bases for V and 7 bases for J; bases not matched to a gene: 1. The CDR3 is CASRLAGGTQYF. The CDR3 coding sequence is TGCGCCAGCAGGCTAGCGGGGGGGACCCAGTACTTC. Using reference TRBV5-1 and TRBJ2-5 for the parts outside the CDR3, the full variable domain is KAGVTQTPRYLIKTRGQQVTLSCSPISGHRSVSWYQQTPGQGLQFLFEYFSETQRNKGNFPGRFSGRQFSNSRSEMNVSTLELGDSALYLCASRLAGGTQYFGPGTRLLVL.